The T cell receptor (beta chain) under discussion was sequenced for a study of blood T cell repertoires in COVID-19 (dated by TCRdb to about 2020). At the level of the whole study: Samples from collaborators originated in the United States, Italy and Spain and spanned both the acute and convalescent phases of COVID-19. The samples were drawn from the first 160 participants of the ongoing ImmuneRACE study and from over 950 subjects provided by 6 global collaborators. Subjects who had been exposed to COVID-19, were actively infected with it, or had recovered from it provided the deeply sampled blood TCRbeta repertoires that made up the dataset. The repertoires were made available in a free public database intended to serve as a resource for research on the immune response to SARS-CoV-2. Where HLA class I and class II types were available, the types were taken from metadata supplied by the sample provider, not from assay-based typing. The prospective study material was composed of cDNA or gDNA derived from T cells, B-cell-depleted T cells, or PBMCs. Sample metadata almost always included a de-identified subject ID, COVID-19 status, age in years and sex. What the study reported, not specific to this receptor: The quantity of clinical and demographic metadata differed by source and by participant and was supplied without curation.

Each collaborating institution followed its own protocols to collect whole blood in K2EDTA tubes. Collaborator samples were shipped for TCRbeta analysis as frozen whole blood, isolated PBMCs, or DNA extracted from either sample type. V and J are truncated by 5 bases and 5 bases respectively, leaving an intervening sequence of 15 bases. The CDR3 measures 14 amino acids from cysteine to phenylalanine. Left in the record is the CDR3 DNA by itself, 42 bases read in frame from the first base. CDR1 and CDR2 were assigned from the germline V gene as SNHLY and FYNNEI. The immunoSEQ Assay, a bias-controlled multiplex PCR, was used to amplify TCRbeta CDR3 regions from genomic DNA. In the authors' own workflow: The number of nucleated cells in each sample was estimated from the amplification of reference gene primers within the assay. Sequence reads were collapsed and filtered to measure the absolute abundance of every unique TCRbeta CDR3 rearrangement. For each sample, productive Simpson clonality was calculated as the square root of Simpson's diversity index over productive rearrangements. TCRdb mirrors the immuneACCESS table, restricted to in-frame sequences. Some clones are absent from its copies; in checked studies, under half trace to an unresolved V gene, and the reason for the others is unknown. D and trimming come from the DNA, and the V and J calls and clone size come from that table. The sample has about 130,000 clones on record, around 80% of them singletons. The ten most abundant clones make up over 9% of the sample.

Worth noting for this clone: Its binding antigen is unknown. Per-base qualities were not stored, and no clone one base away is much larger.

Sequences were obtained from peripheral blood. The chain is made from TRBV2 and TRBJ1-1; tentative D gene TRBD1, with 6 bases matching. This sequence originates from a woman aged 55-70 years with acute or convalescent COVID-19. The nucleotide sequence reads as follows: TGTGCCAGCAGTCCCCGGGACATGGGAACTGAAGCTTTCTTT. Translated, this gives CASSPRDMGTEAFF.